Sequencing of this T cell receptor beta chain was carried out in a study of shared clonotypes between healthy human individuals. CD8 cells classed as naive were CD45RO-negative and positively selected for CCR7, excluding terminally differentiated effector memory CD45RA+ cells. There were no recent acute infections or vaccinations among the donors, who were healthy HIV-negative adults. As regards this clone: The antigen is not known.

CDR1 SGHVS and CDR2 FQNEAQ come from the germline V gene. V shed 5 bases, J shed 2 bases, and the junction held 6 bases outside the gene matches. The length of the CDR3 is 16 residues. Findings and caveats of the study: Some naive CD4 clonotypes, around 5%, turned up in common across several donors.

TCRdb's copy holds only in-frame clones and misses some; the assay was immunoSEQ multiplex PCR. Here the sample spans under 850,000 clones, roughly 92% being singletons. The V and J genes are TRBV7-8 and TRBJ2-1; 10 bases match TRBD2. This receptor was identified in a man aged 25-45 years in good health. The sample consisted of naive CD8+ T cells sorted from blood. The CDR3 here is CASSRWTSGTYNEQFF. Here the CDR3 DNA reads TGTGCCAGCAGCCGATGGACTAGCGGTACCTACAATGAGCAGTTCTTC.